Many counts were recorded for the clone carrying this T cell receptor beta chain. The antigen is undetermined. CDR1 is SEHNR and CDR2 is FQNEAQ in the germline V gene (reference sequence). V lost 7 bases to trimming and J lost 2 bases, with 23 bases between them. CDR3 length: 17 amino acids. This sample stems from a study of T-cell reconstitution after alpha-beta-depleted transplantation in children. TCRbeta library construction was performed incorporating unique molecular identifiers. TCRdb ran MiXCR on the PCR reads and lists one entry per CDR3 protein. The sample carries hundreds of thousands of distinct CDR3 sequences, 9.5% to 13% recorded once. Study results and caveats: Surviving recipient cells, namely T cells and thymic progenitors, were the source of high day-60 TCRbeta diversity in some patients. Several hundred graft clones that had expanded were reportedly the source of alpha-beta T cells about two months after transplant.

The chain combines TRBV7-9 with TRBJ1-1; a weak D match, TRBD1 (6 bases). The sample in question was PBMCs, obtained before TCRalphabeta/CD19-depleted stem cell transplant. This TCR was recovered from a child under two years old with acute myeloid leukemia, due to receive a stem cell transplant. The CDR3 DNA is TGTGCCAGCACCCGAGGGGGTAGTCCAGGGCTAAACACTGAAGCTTTCTTT. Amino acids: CASTRGGSPGLNTEAFF. The entire variable domain, with the rest obtained from reference TRBV7-9 and TRBJ1-1, is as follows: DTGVSQNPRHKITKRGQNVTFRCDPISEHNRLYWYRQTLGQGPEFLTYFQNEAQLEKSRLLSDRFSAERPKGSFSTLEIQRTEQGDSAMYLCASTRGGSPGLNTEAFFGQGTRLTVV.